The TCR beta chain under discussion was sequenced for a study of blood T cell repertoires in COVID-19. Germline V gene lookup returns CDR1 SGHDT and CDR2 YYEEEE. The CDR3 runs to 14 residues. Trimming shortened V by 2 bases and J by 9 bases, and 15 bases separated the two germline ends. Only in-frame clones appear in the TCRdb table, and some are missing; sequencing was by immunoSEQ multiplex PCR. The sample consists of 280,000 or so clones, roughly 90% of them appearing once. The sample taken for sequencing was peripheral blood. V is TRBV5-6 and J is TRBJ2-1; D not resolved. The origin of this receptor is a woman aged 55 to 70 with acute or convalescent COVID-19. The DNA of the CDR3 is TGTGCCAGCAGCTTCCTGCAGGAAGGTAGTGAGCAGTTCTTC. Its protein is CASSFLQEGSEQFF.